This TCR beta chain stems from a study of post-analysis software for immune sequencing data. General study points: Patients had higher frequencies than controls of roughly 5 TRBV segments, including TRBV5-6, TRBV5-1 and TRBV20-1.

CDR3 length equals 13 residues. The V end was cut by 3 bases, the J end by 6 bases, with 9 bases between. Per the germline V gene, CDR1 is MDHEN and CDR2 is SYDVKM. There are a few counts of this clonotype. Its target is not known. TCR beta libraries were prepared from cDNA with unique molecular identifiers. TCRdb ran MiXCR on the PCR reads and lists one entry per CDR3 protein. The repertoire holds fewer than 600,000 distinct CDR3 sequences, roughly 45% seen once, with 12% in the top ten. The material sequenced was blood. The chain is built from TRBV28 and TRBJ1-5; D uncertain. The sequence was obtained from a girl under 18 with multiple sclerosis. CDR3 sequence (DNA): TGTGCCAGCAGTTTTCTAAGTAGTCAGCCCCAGCATTTT. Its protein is CASSFLSSQPQHF.